The TCR beta chain described here comes from a study of blood T cell repertoires in COVID-19. TCRdb keeps only in-frame clones here, not all; method: immunoSEQ multiplex PCR. The profile covers some 180,000 clones, with around 81% appearing a single time and 9% to 15% taken by the ten largest. After removal of 4 bases from V and 4 bases from J, the junction contained 10 bases not matched to a gene. The germline V gene has CDR1 SGHRS and CDR2 YFSETQ. This CDR3 comprises 16 residues. Sequencing used peripheral blood. V gene TRBV5-1 combines with J gene TRBJ2-1; 8 nucleotides line up with TRBD2. This TCR was sampled from a woman of 80 years or more with COVID-19, enrolled during active disease. The DNA for the CDR3 is TGCGCCAGCAGCCTGGGGGTTCTAGCGGGTTACAATGAGCAGTTCTTC. It specifies CASSLGVLAGYNEQFF.